The 9 T cell receptor beta chains below all came from one sample that was sequenced in a study of T-cell reconstitution after alpha-beta-depleted transplantation in children. The TCRbeta library incorporated unique molecular identifiers. TCRdb recomputed calls from the PCR reads with MiXCR, one row per CDR3 protein. The sample shows a few hundred thousand distinct CDR3 sequences, 15% to 20% of them seen only once. Here the sequenced sample was PBMCs from the stem cell graft donor, taken from the stem cell graft. Receptors were obtained from a human donor who donated a stem cell graft to a child with acute lymphoblastic leukemia.

V is TRBV11-1 and J is TRBJ2-3; 10 bases agree with TRBD2. Per germline, CDR1 SGHAT and CDR2 FQDESV (reference sequence). V dropped 4 bases and J dropped 4; count of bases not matched to a gene: 17. CDR3 length: 19 amino acids. CDR3 nucleotide sequence: TGTGCCAGCAGCTCCCCGTGGATAAAGAGCGGGAGGGCCTCAGATACGCAGTATTTT. It yields the protein CASSSPWIKSGRASDTQYF. The whole variable domain, filled in from reference TRBV11-1 and TRBJ2-3, reads EAEVAQSPRYKITEKSQAVAFWCDPISGHATLYWYRQILGQGPELLVQFQDESVVDDSQLPKDRFSAERLKGVDSTLKIQPAELGDSAMYLCASSSPWIKSGRASDTQYFGPGTRLTVL.

Only a few counts were recorded for this clonotype. The chain is built from TRBV27 and TRBJ2-7; D is unclear. The CDR3 totals 16 residues. Trimming shortened V by 2 bases and J by 3 bases, and 17 bases separated the two germline ends. Germline CDR1 reads MNHEY; CDR2 reads SMNVEV (reference sequence). In nucleotides, the CDR3 is TGTGCCAGCAGTTTAACGTACGGGTCGACCTACTACGAGCAGTACTTC. Translation: CASSLTYGSTYYEQYF.

This clonotype occurred many times. Sequence at one end of the junction differs from germline and may be a read error. The J gene is TRBJ2-1, the V gene TRBV5-1; 7 positions match TRBD2. The germline CDR1 and CDR2 sequences are SGHRS and YFSETQ. The CDR3 extends over 15 amino acids. The CDR3 DNA is TGTGCCAGCAGTCTCGAGGGCGGGGGCTACAATGAGCAGTTCTTC. Translated: CASSLEGGGYNEQFF.

This rearrangement joins TRBV5-1 to TRBJ2-5; the D gene is possibly TRBD1 (6 bases). This CDR3 contains 14 residues. Trimming removed 4 bases from V and 5 bases from J, with 15 bases in between. Germline CDR1 SGHRS, CDR2 YFSETQ. Written as DNA, the CDR3 is TGCGCCAGCAGCCCCGGGACAAACGAGGAGACCCAGTACTTC. Translating it yields CASSPGTNEETQYF.

The chain is built from TRBV7-9 and TRBJ1-3, with a tentative D call TRBD1 (6 bases). V was pared by 1 base and J by 4 bases, with 11 bases between. Germline-derived CDR1 and CDR2 are SEHNR and FQNEAQ (reference sequence). This CDR3 region has 15 residues. CDR3 region: CASSLGTGSGNTIYF. The CDR3 DNA sequence: TGTGCCAGCAGCTTAGGTACAGGGAGCGGAAACACCATATATTTT. Combining the CDR3 with reference TRBV7-9 and TRBJ1-3 gives the whole variable domain DTGVSQNPRHKITKRGQNVTFRCDPISEHNRLYWYRQTLGQGPEFLTYFQNEAQLEKSRLLSDRFSAERPKGSFSTLEIQRTEQGDSAMYLCASSLGTGSGNTIYFGEGSWLTVV.

This clonotype has a single count. J is TRBJ1-1 and V is TRBV27, with D uncertain. V gave up 3 bases and J gave up 1 base, with 12 bases separating them. CDR1 is MNHEY, CDR2 SMNVEV, per germline (reference sequence). This CDR3 region has 15 residues. The CDR3 DNA reads as TGTGCCAGCAGTTTCGGGGTTAGGCAGAACACTGAAGCTTTCTTT. Translating gives CASSFGVRQNTEAFF.

This chain connects TRBV13 to TRBJ2-1; D uncertain. V lost 3 bases, J lost 5 bases, and 14 bases lay in between. CDR3 length equals 15 residues. Germline CDR1 and CDR2: PRHDT and FYEKMQ (reference sequence). DNA of the CDR3: TGTGCCAGCAGCTTCCCGGTGGCAACCCACAATGAGCAGTTCTTC. It is translated as CASSFPVATHNEQFF.

CDR3: CASSLELGPTYEQYF. The CDR3 coding sequence is TGTGCCAGCAGCTTAGAATTGGGGCCTACCTACGAGCAGTACTTC. The chain links TRBV11-2 to TRBJ2-7; D perhaps matches TRBD1 (5 bases). This CDR3 region has 15 residues. V lost 0 bases and J 2 bases, leaving 11 bases between the germline ends. Germline-derived CDR1 and CDR2 are SGHAT and FQNNGV.

The rearrangement uses TRBV5-1 and TRBJ2-5; D is ambiguous. Germline lookup yields CDR1 SGHRS and CDR2 YFSETQ. V dropped 4 bases and J dropped 2 bases, with 21 bases sitting between them. The CDR3 covers 17 residues. Written as DNA, the CDR3 is TGCGCCAGCAGCCCCTCGAAGGGTTTGAACCATCAAGAGACCCAGTACTTC. It translates to CASSPSKGLNHQETQYF.